Included here is one T cell receptor (delta chain) sequence, with context. Its antigen is as yet unknown. V trimming: 5 bases; J trimming: 2 bases; junction bases outside the gene matches: 24. Per germline, CDR1 TSWWSYY and CDR2 QGS. The CDR3 has 21 amino acids. This sample is part of a study of human gamma delta and Vdelta1 T cells. TCRdb re-analyzed the PCR reads via CATT. The sample consists of about 14,000 delta-chain clones, approximately 51% of them appearing once. The chain recombines TRDV1 with TRDJ1, with 9 bases fitting TRDD3. This TCR derives from a human donor in good health. The sequenced material came from Vdelta1 gamma-delta T cells from blood grown in culture (DOT cells). CDR3 in DNA: TGTGCTCTTGGGCCACGGCCTTCCTCTAACACTGGGGGAAGGAAGACCGATAAACTCATCTTT. This gives the protein CALGPRPSSNTGGRKTDKLIF.